The present T cell receptor (beta chain) was sequenced within a study of siplizumab effects on memory and regulatory T cells. General study points: Unstimulated subsets were the mapping target of only a minor fraction of alloreactive clones. Contribution to the alloresponse seemed major for naive T cells, which also seemed more diverse than memory cells.

The protocol was immunoSEQ multiplex PCR, while the TCRdb copy is restricted to in-frame clones and leaves out a portion. The sample includes over 80,000 clones, around 90% of them seen just once. A remark on this clone: What it binds is not known.

The receptor was derived from a human donor in good health. The sequenced sample consisted of Tregs sorted from blood.

The CDR3 sequence is CASSLGTRGETQYF. Written as DNA, the CDR3 is TGTGCCAGCAGCTTGGGGACCAGAGGAGAGACCCAGTACTTC. The rearrangement uses TRBV5-4 and TRBJ2-5; D gene uncertain. This CDR3 contains 14 residues. V lost 0 bases, J lost 4 bases, and 10 bases lay in between. CDR1 SGHNT and CDR2 YYREEE come from the germline V gene (reference sequence).